The T cell receptor beta chain under discussion was sequenced for a study of CD8 T cells in Susac syndrome. Findings of the study overall: Individuals included in the TCR sequencing and HLA analysis were acknowledged by the study to be relatively few in number.

Regarding this clonotype: Its target is not known. The junction and the germline gene differ at one end; a read error may be behind it.

CD8+ and CD4+ blood T cells underwent TCR beta sequencing. A quantity of roughly 0.5 to 1 ug RNA underwent reverse transcription using random hexamers. TCR beta CDR3 was amplified by immunoSEQ covering 54 Vbeta and 13 Jbeta. TCRdb analysed the immunoSEQ multiplex PCR reads with MiXCR anew, one entry per CDR3 protein. This sample carries more than 250,000 distinct CDR3 sequences, 92% of them seen once, and the ten largest clones take more than 0.06%. The sample consisted of CD4+ T cells from PBMCs. The sequence came from a human donor with multiple sclerosis.

This CDR3 reads CASSPLFSAANVLTF. CDR3 bases: TGTGCCAGCTCCCCACTCTTCTCTGCGGCCAACGTCCTGACTTTC. V gene TRBV7-3 combines with J gene TRBJ2-6; no definite D call. This CDR3 has 15 residues. Germline V gene data show CDR1 as SGHTA and CDR2 as FQGTGA.